The clone carrying this T cell receptor (beta chain) was recorded a few times. What it recognizes is unknown. This sample was taken from a study of CD8+ T cells in alopecia areata. In the study overall: Oral tofacitinib (5 to 10 mg twice daily) was administered to treated patients. Study-wide results and caveats: Any link of baseline CD8+ expansion to response, resting on one nonresponder, remains uncertain. A large proportion of expanded lesional clones were detected persisting in scalp and blood during tofacitinib.

The treatment: oral pan-JAK inhibitor, 5-10 mg twice daily. Peripheral blood and lesional scalp punch biopsies came from alopecia areata patients. After isolation, RNA underwent reverse transcription to generate cDNA as the sequencing template. Some clones are missing from TCRdb's copy, which holds only in-frame ones; the method was immunoSEQ multiplex PCR. The data hold approximately 200,000 clones, with about three fifths observed a single time. The CDR3 loop spans 14 amino acids. Germline V lookup: CDR1 SQVTM, CDR2 ANQGSEA. The ends were cut back, 5 bases at V and 0 bases at J, with 14 bases in the middle.

The sample consisted of CD4+ T cells sorted from blood, taken at week 24, from a patient treated with tofacitinib. The chain links TRBV29-1 to TRBJ2-7; D assignment may be TRBD1 or TRBD2 (5 bases each). The receptor was isolated from a human donor with alopecia areata. In DNA form, the CDR3 reads TGCAGCGTTCGGGGTGGGGGTGCCTCCTACGAGCAGTACTTC. Translated, it gives CSVRGGGASYEQYF.